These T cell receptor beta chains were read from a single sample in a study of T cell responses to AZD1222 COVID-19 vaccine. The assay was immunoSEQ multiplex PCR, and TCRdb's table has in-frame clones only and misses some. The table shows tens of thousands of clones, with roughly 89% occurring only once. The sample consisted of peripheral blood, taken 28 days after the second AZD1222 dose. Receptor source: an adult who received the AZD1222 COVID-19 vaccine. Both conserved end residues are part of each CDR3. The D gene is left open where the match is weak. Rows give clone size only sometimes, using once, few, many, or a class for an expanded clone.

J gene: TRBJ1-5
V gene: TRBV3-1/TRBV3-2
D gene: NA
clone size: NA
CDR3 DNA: TGTGCCAGCAGCCAAGGGAGCCCGCGGCCCCAGCATTTT
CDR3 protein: CASSQGSPRPQHF

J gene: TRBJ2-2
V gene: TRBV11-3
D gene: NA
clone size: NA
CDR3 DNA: TGTGCCAGCAGCTTAGAGTCCTACACCGGGGAGCTGTTTTTT
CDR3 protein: CASSLESYTGELFF

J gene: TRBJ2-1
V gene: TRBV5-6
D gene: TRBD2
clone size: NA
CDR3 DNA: TGTGCCAGCAGCTTCGGGACTAGACTCCGGCCCAATGAGCAGTTCTTC
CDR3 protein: CASSFGTRLRPNEQFF

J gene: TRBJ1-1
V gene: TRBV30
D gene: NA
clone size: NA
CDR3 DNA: TGTGCCTGGGAACAGGGAGGCACTGAAGCTTTCTTT
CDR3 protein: CAWEQGGTEAFF

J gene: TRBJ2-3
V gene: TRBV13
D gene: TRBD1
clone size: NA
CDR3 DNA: TGTGCCAGCAGCCCCGGACAGGCTAGCACAGATACGCAGTATTTT
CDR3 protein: CASSPGQASTDTQYF

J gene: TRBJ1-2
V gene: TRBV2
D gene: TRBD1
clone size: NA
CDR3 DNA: TGTGCCAGCAGTGGACAGGGAAACTATGGCTACACCTTC
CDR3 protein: CASSGQGNYGYTF

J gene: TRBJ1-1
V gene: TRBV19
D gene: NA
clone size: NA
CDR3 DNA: TGTGCCAGTAGTTGGCAGGGCGCCATGAACACTGAAGCTTTCTTT
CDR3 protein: CASSWQGAMNTEAFF

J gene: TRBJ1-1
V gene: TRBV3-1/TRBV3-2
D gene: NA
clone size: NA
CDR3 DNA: TGTGCCAGCAGCCCAGAGTGGACAATCATGAACACTGAAGCTTTCTTT
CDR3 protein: CASSPEWTIMNTEAFF

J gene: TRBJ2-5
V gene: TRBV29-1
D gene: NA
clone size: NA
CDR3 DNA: TGCAGCGTTGTAGAGGATGGCCTAGAGACCCAGTACTTC
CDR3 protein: CSVVEDGLETQYF

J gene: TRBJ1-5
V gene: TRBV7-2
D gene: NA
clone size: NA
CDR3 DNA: TGTGCCAGCAGCTTAGACACAGGGTTGGGCAATCAGCCCCAGCATTTT
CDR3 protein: CASSLDTGLGNQPQHF

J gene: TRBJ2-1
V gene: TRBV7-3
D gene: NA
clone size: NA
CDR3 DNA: TGTGCCAGCAGCTTAAATGATGCCGGGCTTTGGAACAATGAGCAGTTCTTC
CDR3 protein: CASSLNDAGLWNNEQFF

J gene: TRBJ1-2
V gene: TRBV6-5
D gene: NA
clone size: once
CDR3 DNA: TGTGCCAGCAGTTACCTTCCGGTTTCCCACTATGGCTACACCTTC
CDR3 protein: CASSYLPVSHYGYTF

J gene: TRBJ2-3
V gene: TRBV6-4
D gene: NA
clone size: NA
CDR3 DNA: TGTGCCAGCAGTGACAGTTTCGGCAGGGTTACAGATACGCAGTATTTT
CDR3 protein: CASSDSFGRVTDTQYF

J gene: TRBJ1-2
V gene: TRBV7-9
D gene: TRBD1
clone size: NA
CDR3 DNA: TGTGCCAGCAGCTCTTCCCTTGGGACAGGCGGCTACACCTTC
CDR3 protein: CASSSSLGTGGYTF

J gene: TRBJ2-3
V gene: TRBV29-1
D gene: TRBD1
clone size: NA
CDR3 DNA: TGCAGCGTAGACAGGGGGCGCGCAGATACGCAGTATTTT
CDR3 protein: CSVDRGRADTQYF

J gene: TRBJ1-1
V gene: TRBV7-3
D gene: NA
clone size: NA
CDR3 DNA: TGTGCCAGCAGCTTCCCTGGACAGGAAGCTTTCTTT
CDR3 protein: CASSFPGQEAFF